One T cell receptor beta chain is described in this entry. As handled by the study authors: Amplification from reference gene primers served as the basis for estimated nucleated cell counts. The repertoire was sequenced with immunoSEQ multiplex PCR; TCRdb's copy has only in-frame clones and lacks some. That table supplies the V and J calls and clone size; D and trimming were determined from the DNA. The profile shows hundreds of thousands of clones, about 88% of them singletons. The data are from a study of blood T cell repertoires in COVID-19. Overall study context: Some COVID-19 samples were acute and others convalescent; all came from the United States, Italy and Spain. The cDNA or gDNA used as material had been derived from T cells, B-cell-depleted T cells, or PBMCs.

CDR1 is ENHRY, CDR2 SYGVKD, per germline. The CDR3 has 14 residues. V shed 3 bases and J shed 2 bases, with 11 bases lying between them. Participants' own reports of clinical history determined their cohort assignment. The J gene is TRBJ2-7, the V gene TRBV10-3; no reliable D call. The specimen sequenced was PBMCs or T cells enriched from blood (not recorded which). The source of this sequence is a man aged 60 to 75 who had recovered from COVID-19. The CDR3 bases are TGTGCCATCAGTGATGGCTCGGGTACCTACGAGCAGTACTTC. This translates into CAISDGSGTYEQYF.